This T cell receptor (beta chain) stems from a study of T-cell memory formation after mild COVID-19. MiXCR was run by TCRdb on the 5' RACE reads, yielding one entry per CDR3 protein. Of hundreds of thousands of distinct CDR3 sequences in the sample, just under 20% were seen once. Material for sequencing was PBMCs or a T cell subset sorted from them (not recorded which). This TCR was recovered from a man aged 18 to 29 who had mild COVID-19 (a few samples of this study predate the infection). Cell type and time point are not known.

CDR3 sequence (DNA): TGTGCCAGCTGTGACGACAGCTACTATCAGCCCCAGCATTTT. This sequence encodes CASCDDSYYQPQHF. V and J are TRBV6-6 and TRBJ1-5, with D possibly being TRBD1 (5 bases). The CDR3 sequence is 14 residues long. Between the trimmed V and J ends, which lost 8 bases and 5 bases, there was a span of 16 bases. The germline V gene encodes CDR1 MNHNY and CDR2 SVGAGI (reference sequence).